This T cell receptor (beta chain) originates from a study of blood T cell repertoires in COVID-19. Overall study context: COVID-19 samples from acute and convalescent phases originated in the United States, Italy and Spain. Nucleic acid was either cDNA or gDNA, and it came from T cells, B-cell-depleted T cells, or PBMCs.

Under the authors' procedure: Estimation of nucleated cell counts relied on the amplification of reference gene primers. Only in-frame clones appear in the TCRdb table, and some are missing; sequencing was by immunoSEQ multiplex PCR. D and trimming were read from the DNA, whereas the V and J calls and clone size are those reported in that table. The top ten clones hold 6.5% to 9% of a sample with tens of thousands of clones, 90% of them seen once. CDR3 length: 13 amino acids. V shed 8 bases and J 4 bases; nucleotides not matched to a gene: 7. Germline CDR1 reads SGHNT; CDR2 reads YENEEA. This TCR came from a woman between 40 and 50 years old with active COVID-19. V and J are TRBV11-3 and TRBJ2-5, with 7 bases identical to TRBD1. Sequenced: peripheral blood. The CDR3 region has the DNA TGTGCCAGCGAAGACAGGGCCAGAGAGACCCAGTACTTC. Encoded protein: CASEDRARETQYF.